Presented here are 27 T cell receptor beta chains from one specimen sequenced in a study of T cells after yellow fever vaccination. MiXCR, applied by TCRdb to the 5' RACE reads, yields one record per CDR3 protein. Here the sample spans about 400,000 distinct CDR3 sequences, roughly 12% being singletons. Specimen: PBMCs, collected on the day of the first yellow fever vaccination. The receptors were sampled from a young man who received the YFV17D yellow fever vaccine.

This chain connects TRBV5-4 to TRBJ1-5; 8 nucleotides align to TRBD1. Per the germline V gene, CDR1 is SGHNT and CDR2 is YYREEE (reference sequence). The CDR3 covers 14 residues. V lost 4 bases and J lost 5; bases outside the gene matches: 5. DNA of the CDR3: TGTGCCAGCAGCGCGGGACAGGCAGATCAGCCCCAGCATTTT. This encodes CASSAGQADQPQHF.

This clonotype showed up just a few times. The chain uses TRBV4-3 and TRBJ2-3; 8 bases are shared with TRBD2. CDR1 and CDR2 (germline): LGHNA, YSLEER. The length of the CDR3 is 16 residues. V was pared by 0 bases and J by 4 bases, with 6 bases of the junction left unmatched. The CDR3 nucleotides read TGCGCCAGCAGCCAAGATACTACGCGGGGGGCAGATACGCAGTATTTT. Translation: CASSQDTTRGADTQYF.

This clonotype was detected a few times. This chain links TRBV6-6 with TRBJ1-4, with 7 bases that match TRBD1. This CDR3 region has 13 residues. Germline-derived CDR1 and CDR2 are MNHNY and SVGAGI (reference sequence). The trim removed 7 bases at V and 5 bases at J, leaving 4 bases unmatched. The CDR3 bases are TGTGCCAGCATACAGGGGACGAATGAAAAACTGTTTTTT. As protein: CASIQGTNEKLFF.

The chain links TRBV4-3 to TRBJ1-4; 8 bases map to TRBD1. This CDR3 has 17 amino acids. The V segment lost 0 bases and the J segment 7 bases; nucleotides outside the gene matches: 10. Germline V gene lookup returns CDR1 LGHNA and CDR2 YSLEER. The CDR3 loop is CASSQEGPPGGGEKLFF. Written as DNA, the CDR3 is TGCGCCAGCAGCCAAGAAGGCCCGCCAGGGGGCGGTGAAAAACTGTTTTTT.

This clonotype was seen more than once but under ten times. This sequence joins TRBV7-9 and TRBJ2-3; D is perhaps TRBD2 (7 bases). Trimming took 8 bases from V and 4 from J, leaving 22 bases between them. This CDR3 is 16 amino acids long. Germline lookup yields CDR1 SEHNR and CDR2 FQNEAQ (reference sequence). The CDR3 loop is CASPHGGGARPDTQYF. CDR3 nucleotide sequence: TGTGCCAGCCCCCATGGCGGGGGCGCGAGGCCAGATACGCAGTATTTT.

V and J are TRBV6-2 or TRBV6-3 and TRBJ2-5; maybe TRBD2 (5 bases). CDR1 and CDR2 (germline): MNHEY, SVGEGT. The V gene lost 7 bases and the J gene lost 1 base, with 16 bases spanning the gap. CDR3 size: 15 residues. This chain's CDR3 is CASTLYSAGQETQYF. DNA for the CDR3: TGTGCCAGCACCCTTTACTCGGCGGGCCAAGAGACCCAGTACTTC.

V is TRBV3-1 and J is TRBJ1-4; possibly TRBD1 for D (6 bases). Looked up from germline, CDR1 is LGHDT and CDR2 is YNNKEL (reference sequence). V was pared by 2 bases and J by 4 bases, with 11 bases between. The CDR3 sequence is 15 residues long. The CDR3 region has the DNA TGTGCCAGCAGCCAATTTGGGACAAATAATGAAAAACTGTTTTTT. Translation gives CASSQFGTNNEKLFF.

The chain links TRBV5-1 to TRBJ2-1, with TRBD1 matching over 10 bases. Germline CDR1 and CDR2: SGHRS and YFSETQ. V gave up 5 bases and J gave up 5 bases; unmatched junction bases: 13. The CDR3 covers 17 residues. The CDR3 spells CASSKWAGTGENNEQFF. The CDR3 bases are TGCGCCAGCAGTAAATGGGCCGGGACAGGGGAAAACAATGAGCAGTTCTTC.

CDR3 nucleotides: TGTGCCAGCACCCCTGGGGCGGGCCAGGATGAGCAGTTCTTC. Amino acid sequence: CASTPGAGQDEQFF. The rearrangement uses TRBV7-6 and TRBJ2-1; tentatively, D is TRBD1 or TRBD2 (5 bases each). Trimming shortened V by 7 bases and J by 8 bases, and 18 bases separated the two germline ends. There are 14 residues in the CDR3. Germline assignment: CDR1 SGHVS and CDR2 FNYEAQ.

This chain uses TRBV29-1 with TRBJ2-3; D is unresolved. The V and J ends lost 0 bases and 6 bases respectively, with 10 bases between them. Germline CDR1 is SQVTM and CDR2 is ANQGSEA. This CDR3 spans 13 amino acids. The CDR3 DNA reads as TGCAGCGTTGAAGAAGGCCCCGGGGATACGCAGTATTTT. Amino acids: CSVEEGPGDTQYF.

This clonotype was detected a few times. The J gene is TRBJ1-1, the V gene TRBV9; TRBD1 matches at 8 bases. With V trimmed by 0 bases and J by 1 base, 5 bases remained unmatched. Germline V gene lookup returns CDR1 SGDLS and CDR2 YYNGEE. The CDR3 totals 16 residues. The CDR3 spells CASSVGGTGWNTEAFF. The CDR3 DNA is TGTGCCAGCAGCGTAGGGGGGACAGGATGGAACACTGAAGCTTTCTTT.

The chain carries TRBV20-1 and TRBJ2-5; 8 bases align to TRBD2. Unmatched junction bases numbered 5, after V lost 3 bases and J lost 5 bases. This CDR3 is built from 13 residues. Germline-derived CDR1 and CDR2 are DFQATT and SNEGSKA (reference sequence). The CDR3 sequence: CSASGGASETQYF. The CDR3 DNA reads TGCAGTGCTAGCGGGGGGGCCAGCGAGACCCAGTACTTC.

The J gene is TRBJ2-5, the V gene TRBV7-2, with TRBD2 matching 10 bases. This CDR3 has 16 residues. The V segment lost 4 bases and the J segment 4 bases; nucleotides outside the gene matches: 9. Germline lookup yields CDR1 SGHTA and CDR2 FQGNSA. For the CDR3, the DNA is TGTGCCAGCAGCTCCCAAGCAGCGGGGGGGCGAGAGACCCAGTACTTC. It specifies CASSSQAAGGRETQYF.

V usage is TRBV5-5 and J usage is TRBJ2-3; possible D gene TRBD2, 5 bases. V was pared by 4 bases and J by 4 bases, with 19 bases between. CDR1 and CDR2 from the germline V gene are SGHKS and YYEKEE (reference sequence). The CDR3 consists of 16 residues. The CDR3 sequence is CASSQAPRGNADTQYF. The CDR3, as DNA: TGTGCCAGCAGCCAGGCCCCTCGGGGAAACGCAGATACGCAGTATTTT.

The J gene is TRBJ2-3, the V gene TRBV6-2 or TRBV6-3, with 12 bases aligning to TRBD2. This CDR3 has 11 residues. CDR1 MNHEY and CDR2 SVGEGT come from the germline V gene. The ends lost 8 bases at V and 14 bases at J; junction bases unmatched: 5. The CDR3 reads CASGTGLAGYF. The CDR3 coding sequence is TGTGCCAGCGGTACGGGACTAGCGGGGTATTTT.

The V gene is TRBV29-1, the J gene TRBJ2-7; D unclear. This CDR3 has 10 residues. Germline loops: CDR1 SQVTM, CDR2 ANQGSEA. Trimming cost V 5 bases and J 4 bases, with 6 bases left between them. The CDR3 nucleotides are TGCAGCGTTTTGAGTTACGAGCAGTACTTC. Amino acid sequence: CSVLSYEQYF.

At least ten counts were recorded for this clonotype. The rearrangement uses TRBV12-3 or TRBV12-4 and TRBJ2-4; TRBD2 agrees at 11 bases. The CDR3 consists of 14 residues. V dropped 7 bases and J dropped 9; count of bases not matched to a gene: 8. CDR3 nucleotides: TGTGCCAGCACGGTCGGGACTAGCGGTAGCATTCAGTACTTC. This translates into CASTVGTSGSIQYF.

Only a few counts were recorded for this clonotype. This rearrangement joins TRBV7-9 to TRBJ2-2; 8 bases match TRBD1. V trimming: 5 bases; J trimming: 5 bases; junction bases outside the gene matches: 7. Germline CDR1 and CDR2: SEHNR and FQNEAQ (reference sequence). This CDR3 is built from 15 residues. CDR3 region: CASSGRTGLTGELFF. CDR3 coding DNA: TGTGCCAGCAGCGGGAGGACAGGGCTGACCGGGGAGCTGTTTTTT.

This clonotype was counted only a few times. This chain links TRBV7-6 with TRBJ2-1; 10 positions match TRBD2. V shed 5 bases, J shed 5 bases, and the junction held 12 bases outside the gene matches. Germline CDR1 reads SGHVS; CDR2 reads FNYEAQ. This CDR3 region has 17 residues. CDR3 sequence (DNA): TGTGCCAGCAGCCCGAGCCCTAGCGGGGGCGCAAACAATGAGCAGTTCTTC. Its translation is CASSPSPSGGANNEQFF. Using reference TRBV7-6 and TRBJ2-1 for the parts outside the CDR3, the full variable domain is GAGVSQSPRYKVTKRGQDVALRCDPISGHVSLYWYRQALGQGPEFLTYFNYEAQQDKSGLPNDRFSAERPEGSISTLTIQRTEQRDSAMYRCASSPSPSGGANNEQFFGPGTRLTVL.

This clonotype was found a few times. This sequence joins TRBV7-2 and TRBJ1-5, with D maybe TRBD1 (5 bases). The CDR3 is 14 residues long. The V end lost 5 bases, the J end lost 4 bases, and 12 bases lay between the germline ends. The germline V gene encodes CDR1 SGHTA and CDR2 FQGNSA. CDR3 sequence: CASSPGGGNQPQHF. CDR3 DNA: TGTGCCAGCAGCCCCGGGGGGGGGAATCAGCCCCAGCATTTT.

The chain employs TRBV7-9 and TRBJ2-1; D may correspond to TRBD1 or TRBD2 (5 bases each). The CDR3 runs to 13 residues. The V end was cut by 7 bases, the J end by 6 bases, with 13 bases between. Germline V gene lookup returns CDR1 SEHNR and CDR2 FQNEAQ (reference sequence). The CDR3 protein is CASTGTPANEQFF. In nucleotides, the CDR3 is TGTGCCAGCACCGGGACGCCGGCCAATGAGCAGTTCTTC.

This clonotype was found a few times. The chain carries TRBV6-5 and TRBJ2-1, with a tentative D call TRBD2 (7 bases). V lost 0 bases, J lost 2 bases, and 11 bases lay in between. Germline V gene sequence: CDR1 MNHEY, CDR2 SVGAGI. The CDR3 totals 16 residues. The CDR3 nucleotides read TGTGCCAGCAGTTACTCGGGAGGGGGTCCCTACAATGAGCAGTTCTTC. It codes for CASSYSGGGPYNEQFF.

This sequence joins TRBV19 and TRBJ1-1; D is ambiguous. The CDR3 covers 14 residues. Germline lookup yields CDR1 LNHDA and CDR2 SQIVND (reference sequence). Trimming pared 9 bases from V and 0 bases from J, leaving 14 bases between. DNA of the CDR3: TGTGCCAGCACAGTGAACCTCATGAACACTGAAGCTTTCTTT. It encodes CASTVNLMNTEAFF.

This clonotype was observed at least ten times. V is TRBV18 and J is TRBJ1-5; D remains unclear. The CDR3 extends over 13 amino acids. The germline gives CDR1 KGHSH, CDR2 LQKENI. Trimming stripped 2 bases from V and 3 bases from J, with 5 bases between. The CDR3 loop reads CASSPGINQPQHF. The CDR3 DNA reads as TGTGCCAGCTCACCAGGTATCAATCAGCCCCAGCATTTT.

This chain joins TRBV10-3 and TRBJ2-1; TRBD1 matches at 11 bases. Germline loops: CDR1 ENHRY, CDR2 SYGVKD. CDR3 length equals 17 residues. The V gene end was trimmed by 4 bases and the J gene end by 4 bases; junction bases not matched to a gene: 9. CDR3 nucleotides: TGTGCCATCAGTGGTACCGGGACAGGGGGACTTTACAATGAGCAGTTCTTC. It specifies CAISGTGTGGLYNEQFF.

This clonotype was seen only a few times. CDR3 sequence reads: CASSQVGPLGSTDTQYF. As DNA, the CDR3 is TGTGCCAGCAGCCAAGTGGGACCCCTAGGGAGCACAGATACGCAGTATTTT. The chain employs TRBV4-2 and TRBJ2-3, with D perhaps being TRBD1 or TRBD2 (5 bases each). CDR1 and CDR2 (germline): LGHNA, YNFKEQ. The CDR3 runs 17 residues. The V and J ends lost 1 base and 0 bases respectively, with 14 bases between them.

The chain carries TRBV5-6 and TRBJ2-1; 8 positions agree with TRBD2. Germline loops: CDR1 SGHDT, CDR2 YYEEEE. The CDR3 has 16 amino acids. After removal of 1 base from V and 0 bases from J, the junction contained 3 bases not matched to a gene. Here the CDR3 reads CASSLSGGSSYNEQFF. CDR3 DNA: TGTGCCAGCAGCTTGAGCGGGGGAAGCTCCTACAATGAGCAGTTCTTC.